The T cell receptor (beta chain) described here comes from a study of cytomegalovirus exposure and HLA in healthy donors. General observations from the study: There were under 200 TCR beta chains listed as cytomegalovirus-associated. Cytomegalovirus status was reportedly diagnosed by the classifier with high specificity and sensitivity. Usually a TCR sequence was rare, but some public TCRs were found in many donors.

The donors were members of the validation cohort comprising over 100 subjects, separate from the approximately 710-subject first cohort. The V gene's germline CDR1 is SGDLS and CDR2 YYNGEE. This CDR3 is built from 15 residues. Trimming cost V 4 bases and J 6 bases, with 19 bases left between them. Libraries were prepared by immunoSEQ multiplex PCR; TCRdb keeps only in-frame clonotypes and omits some of them. The sample includes fewer than 200,000 clones, roughly 91% of them seen just once. Note on this clone: Antigen specificity is unknown.

The sequence came from a man aged 18 to 29 in good health and CMV-seropositive. The sequenced sample was PBMCs. V and J are TRBV9 and TRBJ1-2; D is unresolved. CDR3 amino acids: CASSPTPASDNGYTF. The CDR3 DNA reads TGTGCCAGCAGCCCTACCCCAGCGTCAGATAATGGCTACACCTTC. The entire variable domain, with the rest obtained from reference TRBV9 and TRBJ1-2, is as follows: DSGVTQTPKHLITATGQRVTLRCSPRSGDLSVYWYQQSLDQGLQFLIQYYNGEERAKGNILERFSAQQFPDLHSELNLSSLELGDSALYFCASSPTPASDNGYTFGSGTRLTVV.